These T cell receptor beta chains were read from a single sample in a study of T cell responses to AZD1222 COVID-19 vaccine. The protocol was immunoSEQ multiplex PCR, while the TCRdb copy is restricted to in-frame clones and leaves out a portion. The sample contains 100,000 to 150,000 clones, approximately 92% of which appear only once. Sequenced here: peripheral blood, sampled 28 days after the second AZD1222 dose. The receptors here all came from an adult who received the AZD1222 COVID-19 vaccine. The CDR3 runs from the conserved cysteine through the conserved F or W. A D gene is named only where the DNA matches it firmly. For some rows the clone size is stated as once, few or many, or as a class when expanded; others skip it.

D gene | J gene | V gene | clone size | CDR3 protein | CDR3 DNA
TRBD1 | TRBJ2-7 | TRBV2 | . | CASRTTGTGGYEQYF | TGTGCCAGCAGGACAACCGGGACAGGGGGGTACGAGCAGTACTTC
TRBD2 | TRBJ2-3 | TRBV7-8 | . | CASSLEGGGGVNTQYF | TGTGCCAGCAGCTTGGAGGGTGGCGGGGGGGTTAATACGCAGTATTTT
. | TRBJ1-2 | TRBV5-6 | . | CASSLYPQGNYGYTF | TGTGCCAGCAGCCTTTACCCCCAGGGGAACTATGGCTACACCTTC
TRBD2 | TRBJ2-7 | TRBV9 | . | CASRRTSHEQYF | TGTGCCAGCAGGAGGACTAGCCACGAGCAGTACTTC
TRBD2 | TRBJ2-2 | TRBV5-1 | once | CASSELAGGLTGELFF | TGCGCCAGCAGCGAACTAGCGGGGGGTCTTACCGGGGAGCTGTTTTTT
TRBD2 | TRBJ2-3 | TRBV5-6 | . | CASSLRGRALDTQYF | TGTGCCAGCAGCTTAAGAGGGAGGGCCTTAGATACGCAGTATTTT
. | TRBJ1-2 | TRBV12-5 | . | CASGPPTVLEQDYGYTF | TGTGCTAGTGGTCCCCCCACCGTTTTAGAACAAGACTATGGCTACACCTTC
TRBD1 | TRBJ1-1 | TRBV4-1 | . | CASRNRGMEFGNTEAFF | TGCGCCAGCAGGAACAGGGGGATGGAGTTCGGGAACACTGAAGCTTTCTTT
. | TRBJ2-1 | TRBV27 | . | CASSWTGRPSYNEQFF | TGTGCCAGCAGTTGGACTGGCCGTCCCTCCTACAATGAGCAGTTCTTC
. | TRBJ1-3 | TRBV2 | . | CASSESRSRSGNTIYF | TGTGCCAGCAGTGAAAGTCGCAGCCGCTCTGGAAACACCATATATTTT
. | TRBJ1-5 | TRBV4-1 | . | CASSQNPGLNQPQHF | TGCGCCAGCAGCCAAAATCCGGGGCTCAATCAGCCCCAGCATTTT
. | TRBJ2-2 | TRBV5-5 | . | CASSPTGRVGELFF | TGTGCCAGCAGCCCTACAGGGAGGGTCGGGGAGCTGTTTTTT
. | TRBJ1-2 | TRBV29-1 | . | CSVDFPNYGYTF | TGCAGCGTTGATTTCCCGAACTATGGCTACACCTTC
. | TRBJ1-2 | TRBV4-3 | once | CASSPTPAVGNYGYTF | TGCGCCAGCAGCCCCACGCCGGCAGTCGGAAACTATGGCTACACCTTC
. | TRBJ1-2 | TRBV9 | . | CASSVGPGRLYGYTF | TGTGCCAGCAGCGTAGGGCCGGGTAGGCTCTATGGCTACACCTTC
TRBD1 | TRBJ2-1 | TRBV6-5 | . | CASRQGVPPNEQFF | TGTGCCAGCAGGCAGGGGGTCCCCCCCAATGAGCAGTTCTTC
. | TRBJ1-1 | TRBV7-3 | once | CASSLKVNTEAFF | TGTGCCAGCAGCTTAAAAGTTAACACTGAAGCTTTCTTT
. | TRBJ1-2 | TRBV6-5 | . | CASSYSKAWVRYGYTF | TGTGCCAGCAGTTACTCGAAGGCCTGGGTCCGCTATGGCTACACCTTC
TRBD2 | TRBJ2-1 | TRBV5-1 | once | CASSLDSGVHNEQFF | TGCGCCAGCAGCTTGGACAGCGGGGTCCACAATGAGCAGTTCTTC
. | TRBJ1-2 | TRBV30 | once | CAWSVLGRGGYTF | TGTGCCTGGAGTGTACTTGGCCGTGGGGGCTACACCTTC
. | TRBJ1-5 | TRBV11-2 | . | CASSLGGNGNQPQHF | TGTGCCAGCAGCTTAGGCGGGAATGGCAATCAGCCCCAGCATTTT
. | TRBJ1-2 | TRBV6-5 | few | CASSRAKDGYYGYTF | TGTGCCAGCAGCCGAGCCAAAGACGGCTACTATGGCTACACCTTC
TRBD1 | TRBJ1-4 | TRBV7-6 | . | CASSQGQGRDEKLFF | TGTGCCAGCAGCCAAGGACAGGGGAGGGATGAAAAACTGTTTTTT
. | TRBJ1-2 | TRBV18 | . | CASSPPIREGYTF | TGTGCCAGCTCACCACCCATAAGAGAGGGCTACACCTTC
. | TRBJ1-1 | TRBV4-1 | few | CASSQPTVNTEAFF | TGCGCCAGCAGCCAACCCACAGTGAACACTGAAGCTTTCTTT
. | TRBJ1-1 | TRBV19 | . | CASRRGRDMNTEAFF | TGTGCCAGTAGGCGGGGACGGGATATGAACACTGAAGCTTTCTTT
TRBD2 | TRBJ2-1 | TRBV10-3 | . | CAISDSRERPNEQFF | TGTGCCATCAGTGATTCGCGGGAGAGACCCAATGAGCAGTTCTTC
. | TRBJ1-1 | TRBV18 | . | CASSPQNRNTEAFF | TGTGCCAGCTCGCCTCAGAACAGGAACACTGAAGCTTTCTTT
TRBD2 | TRBJ2-3 | TRBV5-6 | . | CASSVTSGTDTQYF | TGTGCCAGCAGCGTGACTAGCGGCACAGATACGCAGTATTTT
. | TRBJ1-5 | TRBV6-5 | . | CASSYGGEGQPQHF | TGTGCCAGCAGTTACGGGGGGGAAGGTCAGCCCCAGCATTTT
TRBD2 | TRBJ2-3 | TRBV2 | . | CASRGLAGGTDTQYF | TGTGCCAGCAGAGGACTAGCGGGAGGCACAGATACGCAGTATTTT
. | TRBJ1-2 | TRBV5-1 | . | CASSSPNTGNYGYTF | TGCGCCAGCAGCTCCCCGAATACAGGGAACTATGGCTACACCTTC
TRBD2 | TRBJ2-7 | TRBV6-2/TRBV6-3 | . | CASSRPSGAYEQYF | TGTGCCAGCAGCCGCCCTAGCGGTGCCTACGAGCAGTACTTC
TRBD2 | TRBJ2-1 | TRBV5-1 | once | CASSLPSGPSLF | TGCGCCAGCAGCTTGCCTAGCGGGCCCTCGCTCTTC
TRBD2 | TRBJ2-3 | TRBV5-4 | . | CASSLGGGGTDTQYF | TGTGCCAGCAGCTTGGGCGGGGGTGGTACAGATACGCAGTATTTT
. | TRBJ1-4 | TRBV6-1 | . | CASSASLQEATNEKLFF | TGTGCCAGCAGTGCAAGCCTACAGGAGGCAACTAATGAAAAACTGTTTTTT
TRBD1 | TRBJ1-1 | TRBV25-1 | . | CASKGGSQNTEAFF | TGTGCCAGCAAAGGGGGCAGCCAAAACACTGAAGCTTTCTTT
. | TRBJ1-5 | TRBV19 | . | CASSWQDSNQPQHF | TGTGCCAGTAGTTGGCAGGATAGCAATCAGCCCCAGCATTTT
. | TRBJ1-2 | TRBV19 | . | CASSIAGRGGYTF | TGTGCCAGTAGTATTGCAGGGCGGGGAGGCTACACCTTC
. | TRBJ1-6 | TRBV14 | . | CASSQLTASSPLHF | TGTGCCAGCAGCCAATTGACAGCCTCTTCACCCCTCCACTTT